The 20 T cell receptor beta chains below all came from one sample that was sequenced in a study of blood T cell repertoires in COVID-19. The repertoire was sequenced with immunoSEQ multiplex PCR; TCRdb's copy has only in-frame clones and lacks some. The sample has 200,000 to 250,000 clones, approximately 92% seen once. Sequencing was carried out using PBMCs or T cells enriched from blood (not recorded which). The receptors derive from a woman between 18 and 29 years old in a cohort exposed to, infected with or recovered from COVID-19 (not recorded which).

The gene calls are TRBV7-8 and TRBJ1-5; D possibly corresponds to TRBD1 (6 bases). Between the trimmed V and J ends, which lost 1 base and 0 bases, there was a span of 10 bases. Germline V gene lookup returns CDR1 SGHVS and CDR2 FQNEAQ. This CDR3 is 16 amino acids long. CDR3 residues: CASSLGRGSSNQPQHF. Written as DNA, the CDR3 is TGTGCCAGCAGCTTAGGTAGGGGGAGTAGCAATCAGCCCCAGCATTTT.

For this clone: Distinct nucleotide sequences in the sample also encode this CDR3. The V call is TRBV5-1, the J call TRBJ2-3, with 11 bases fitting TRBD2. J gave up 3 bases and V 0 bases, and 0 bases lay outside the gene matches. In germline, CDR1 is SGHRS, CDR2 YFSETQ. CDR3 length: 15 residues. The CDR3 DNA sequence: TGCGCCAGCAGCTTGGTAGCGGGGGGGACAGATACGCAGTATTTT. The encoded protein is CASSLVAGGTDTQYF.

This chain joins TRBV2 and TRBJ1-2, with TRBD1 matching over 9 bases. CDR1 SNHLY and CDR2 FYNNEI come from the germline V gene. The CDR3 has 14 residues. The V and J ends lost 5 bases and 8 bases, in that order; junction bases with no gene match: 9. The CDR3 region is CASSRGTGRLGYTF. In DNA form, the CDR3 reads TGTGCCAGCAGTCGGGGGACAGGGAGACTGGGCTACACCTTC.

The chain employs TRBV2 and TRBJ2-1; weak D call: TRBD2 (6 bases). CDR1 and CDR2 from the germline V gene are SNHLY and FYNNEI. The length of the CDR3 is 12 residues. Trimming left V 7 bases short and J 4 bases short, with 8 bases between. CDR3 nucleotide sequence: TGTGCCAGCAAGACTAGTTACAATGAGCAGTTCTTC. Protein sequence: CASKTSYNEQFF. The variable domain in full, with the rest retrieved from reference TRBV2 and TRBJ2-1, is EPEVTQTPSHQVTQMGQEVILRCVPISNHLYFYWYRQILGQKVEFLVSFYNNEISEKSEIFDDQFSVERPDGSNFTLKIRSTKLEDSAMYFCASKTSYNEQFFGPGTRLTVL.

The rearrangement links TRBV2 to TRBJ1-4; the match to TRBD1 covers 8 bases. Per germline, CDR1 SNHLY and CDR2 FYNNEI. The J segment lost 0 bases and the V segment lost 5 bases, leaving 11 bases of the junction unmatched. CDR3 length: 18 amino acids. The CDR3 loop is CASSITRDRSATNEKLFF. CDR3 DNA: TGTGCCAGCAGTATCACCCGGGACAGGAGTGCAACTAATGAAAAACTGTTTTTT. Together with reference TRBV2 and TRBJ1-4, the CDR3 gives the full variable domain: EPEVTQTPSHQVTQMGQEVILRCVPISNHLYFYWYRQILGQKVEFLVSFYNNEISEKSEIFDDQFSVERPDGSNFTLKIRSTKLEDSAMYFCASSITRDRSATNEKLFFGSGTQLSVL.

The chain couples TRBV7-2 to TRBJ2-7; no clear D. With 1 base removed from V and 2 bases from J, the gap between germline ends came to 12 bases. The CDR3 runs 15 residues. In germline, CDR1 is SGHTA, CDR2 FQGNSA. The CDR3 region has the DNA TGTGCCAGCAGCTTAGGTGGCGGTCCTGCCTACGAGCAGTACTTC. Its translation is CASSLGGGPAYEQYF.

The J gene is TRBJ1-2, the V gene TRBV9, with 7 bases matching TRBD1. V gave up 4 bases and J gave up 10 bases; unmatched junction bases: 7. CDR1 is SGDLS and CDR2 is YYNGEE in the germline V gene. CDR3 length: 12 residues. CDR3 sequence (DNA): TGTGCCAGCAGCCCGGGGACAGACGCCTACACCTTC. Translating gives CASSPGTDAYTF. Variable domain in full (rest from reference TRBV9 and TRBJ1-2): DSGVTQTPKHLITATGQRVTLRCSPRSGDLSVYWYQQSLDQGLQFLIQYYNGEERAKGNILERFSAQQFPDLHSELNLSSLELGDSALYFCASSPGTDAYTFGSGTRLTVV.

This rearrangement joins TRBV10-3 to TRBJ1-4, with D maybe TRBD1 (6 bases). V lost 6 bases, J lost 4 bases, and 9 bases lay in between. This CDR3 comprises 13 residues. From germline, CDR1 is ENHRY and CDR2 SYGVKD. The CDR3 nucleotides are TGTGCCATCAGAGGGGGACATAATGAAAAACTGTTTTTT. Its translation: CAIRGGHNEKLFF.

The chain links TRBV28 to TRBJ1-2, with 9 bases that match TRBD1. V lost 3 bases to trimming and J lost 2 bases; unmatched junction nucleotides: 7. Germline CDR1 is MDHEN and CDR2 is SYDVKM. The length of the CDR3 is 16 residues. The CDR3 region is CASSLSTGGLNYGYTF. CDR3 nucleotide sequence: TGTGCCAGCAGTTTGAGCACAGGGGGCTTAAACTATGGCTACACCTTC.

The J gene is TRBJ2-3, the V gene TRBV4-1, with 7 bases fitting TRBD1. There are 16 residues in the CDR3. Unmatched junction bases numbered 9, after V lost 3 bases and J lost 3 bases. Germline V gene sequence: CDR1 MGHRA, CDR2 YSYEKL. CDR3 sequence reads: CASSHLNWDRTDTQYF. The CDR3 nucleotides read TGCGCCAGCAGCCACCTAAACTGGGACAGAACAGATACGCAGTATTTT.

CDR3 DNA sequence: TGTGCCTCTACCCTAGTAAGCTCTGGAAACACCATATATTTT. This gives the protein CASTLVSSGNTIYF. This chain connects TRBV19 to TRBJ1-3; D is undetermined. Per the germline V gene, CDR1 is LNHDA and CDR2 is SQIVND (reference sequence). Trimming removed 11 bases from V and 0 bases from J, with 14 bases in between. This CDR3 is built from 14 residues.

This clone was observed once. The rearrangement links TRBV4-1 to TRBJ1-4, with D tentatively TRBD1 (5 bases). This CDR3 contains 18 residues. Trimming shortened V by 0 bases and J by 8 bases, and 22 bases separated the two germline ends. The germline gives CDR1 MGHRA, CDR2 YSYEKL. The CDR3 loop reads CASSQDDLSVGRGEKLFF. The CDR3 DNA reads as TGCGCCAGCAGCCAAGATGATTTGTCAGTGGGGCGGGGGGAAAAACTGTTTTTT.

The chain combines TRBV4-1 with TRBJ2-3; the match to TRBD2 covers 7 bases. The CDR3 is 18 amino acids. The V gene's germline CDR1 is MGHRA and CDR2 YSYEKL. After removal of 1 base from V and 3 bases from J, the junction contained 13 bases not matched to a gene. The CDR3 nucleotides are TGCGCCAGCAGCCAAGTGGGGGGAGGGATAGGAAGGACAGATACGCAGTATTTT. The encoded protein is CASSQVGGGIGRTDTQYF.

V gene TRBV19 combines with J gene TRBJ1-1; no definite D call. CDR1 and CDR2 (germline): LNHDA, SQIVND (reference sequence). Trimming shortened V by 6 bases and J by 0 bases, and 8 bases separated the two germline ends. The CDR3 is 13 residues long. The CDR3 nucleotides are TGTGCCAGTAGACGGAGGGTGAACACTGAAGCTTTCTTT. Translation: CASRRRVNTEAFF. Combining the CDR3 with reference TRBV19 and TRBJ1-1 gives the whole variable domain DGGITQSPKYLFRKEGQNVTLSCEQNLNHDAMYWYRQDPGQGLRLIYYSQIVNDFQKGDIAEGYSVSREKKESFPLTVTSAQKNPTAFYLCASRRRVNTEAFFGQGTRLTVV.

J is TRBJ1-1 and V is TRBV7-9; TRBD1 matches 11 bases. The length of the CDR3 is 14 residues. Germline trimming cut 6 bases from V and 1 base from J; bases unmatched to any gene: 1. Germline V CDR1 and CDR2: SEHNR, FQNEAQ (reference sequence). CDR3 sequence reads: CASRGTGGNTEAFF. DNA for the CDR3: TGTGCCAGCAGGGGGACAGGGGGGAACACTGAAGCTTTCTTT. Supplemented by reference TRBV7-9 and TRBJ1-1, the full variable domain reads DTGVSQNPRHKITKRGQNVTFRCDPISEHNRLYWYRQTLGQGPEFLTYFQNEAQLEKSRLLSDRFSAERPKGSFSTLEIQRTEQGDSAMYLCASRGTGGNTEAFFGQGTRLTVV.

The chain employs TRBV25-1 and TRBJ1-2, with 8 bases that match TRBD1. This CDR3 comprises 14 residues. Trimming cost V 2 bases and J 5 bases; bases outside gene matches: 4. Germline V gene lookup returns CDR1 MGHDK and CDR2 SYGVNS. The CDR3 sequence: CASSERDRGYGYTF. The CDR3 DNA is TGTGCCAGCAGTGAACGCGACAGGGGTTATGGCTACACCTTC.

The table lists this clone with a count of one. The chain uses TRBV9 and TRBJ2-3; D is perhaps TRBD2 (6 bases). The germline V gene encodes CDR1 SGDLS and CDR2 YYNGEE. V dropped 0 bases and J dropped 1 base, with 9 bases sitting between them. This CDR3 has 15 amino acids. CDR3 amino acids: CASSVVWEGTDTQYF. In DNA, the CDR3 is TGTGCCAGCAGCGTAGTTTGGGAGGGCACAGATACGCAGTATTTT.

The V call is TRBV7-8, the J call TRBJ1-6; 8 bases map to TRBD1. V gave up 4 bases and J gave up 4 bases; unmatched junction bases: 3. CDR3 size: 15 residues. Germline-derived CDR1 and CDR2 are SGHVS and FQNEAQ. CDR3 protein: CASSSRTGYNSPLHF. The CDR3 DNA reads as TGTGCCAGCAGCTCCCGGACAGGGTATAATTCACCCCTCCACTTT.

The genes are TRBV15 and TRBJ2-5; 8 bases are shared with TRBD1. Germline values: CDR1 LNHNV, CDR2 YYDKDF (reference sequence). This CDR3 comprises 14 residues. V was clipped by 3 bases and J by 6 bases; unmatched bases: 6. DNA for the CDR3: TGTGCCACCAGCAGCCTAGGACAGGGACAGACCCAGTACTTC. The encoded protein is CATSSLGQGQTQYF.

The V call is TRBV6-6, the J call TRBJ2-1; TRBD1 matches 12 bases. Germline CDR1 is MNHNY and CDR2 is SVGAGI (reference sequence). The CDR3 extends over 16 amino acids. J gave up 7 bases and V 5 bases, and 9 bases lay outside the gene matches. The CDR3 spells CASSAGTGGYLNEQFF. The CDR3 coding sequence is TGTGCCAGCAGTGCTGGGACAGGGGGCTATCTTAATGAGCAGTTCTTC.